This entry lists 16 T cell receptor beta chains sequenced from one sample in a study of shared clonotypes between healthy human individuals. Clones were read by immunoSEQ multiplex PCR, and TCRdb kept only the in-frame ones, dropping some. This repertoire shows over a million clones, around three quarters found once; its top ten account for 0.4% to 0.55%. Sequenced input: memory CD4+ T cells from PBMCs. Subset given: CD45RA-negative fraction. All receptors derive from a man younger than 35 in good health. Some clones in this sample may be carry-over from other donors' samples.

The chain recombines TRBV9 with TRBJ2-5; D perhaps matches TRBD1 (6 bases). The germline V gene encodes CDR1 SGDLS and CDR2 YYNGEE. Trimming pared 0 bases from V and 5 bases from J, leaving 17 bases between. There are 16 residues in the CDR3. CDR3: CASSVASTGYGETQYF. The CDR3 nucleotides are TGTGCCAGCAGCGTAGCTTCTACAGGGTATGGGGAGACCCAGTACTTC.

This clone is a singleton in its sample. Other DNA sequences in this sample translate to the same CDR3. The chain links TRBV7-3 to TRBJ2-3; D may correspond to TRBD1 or TRBD2 (5 bases each). The CDR3 is 13 amino acids. The germline V gene encodes CDR1 SGHTA and CDR2 FQGTGA. Trimming stripped 5 bases from V and 6 bases from J, with 12 bases between. The CDR3 nucleotides are TGTGCCAGCAGCCTCACCGGGGCGGATACGCAGTATTTT. Translating it yields CASSLTGADTQYF.

The chain employs TRBV6-1 and TRBJ2-1, with D possibly TRBD2 on 6 matching bases. Germline V gives CDR1 MNHNS, CDR2 SASEGT. V gave up 1 base and J gave up 4 bases, with 11 bases separating them. The CDR3 runs to 15 residues. CDR3 sequence: CASSEVLSGYNEQFF. As DNA, the CDR3 is TGTGCCAGCAGTGAAGTCCTAAGCGGGTACAATGAGCAGTTCTTC.

The J gene is TRBJ2-3, the V gene TRBV4-1; D may be TRBD2 (6 bases). Germline CDR1 MGHRA, CDR2 YSYEKL. V lost 0 bases and J 5 bases, leaving 15 bases between the germline ends. The CDR3 sequence is 16 residues long. In DNA form, the CDR3 reads TGCGCCAGCAGCCAAGATCACGGGGGTGTCGGAGATACGCAGTATTTT. Residues: CASSQDHGGVGDTQYF.

Concerning this clone: This sample also contains other DNA sequences that code for the same CDR3. The chain has TRBV20-1 and TRBJ1-1; D ambiguous. Germline V gives CDR1 DFQATT, CDR2 SNEGSKA (reference sequence). Trimming cost V 3 bases and J 5 bases, with 7 bases left between them. The CDR3 is 11 amino acids. The chain's CDR3 is CSASRGTEAFF. The DNA of the CDR3 is TGCAGTGCTAGCCGCGGGACTGAAGCTTTCTTT.

The chain uses TRBV23-1 and TRBJ1-4; the D is unclear. TRBV23-1 is noted as an ORF with a role that remains uncertain. Trimming pared 8 bases from V and 12 bases from J, leaving 22 bases between. The CDR3 consists of 14 residues. The CDR3 DNA follows: TGCGCCAGCGGAAGGGTCCCGCCGCCTGAGGAACTGTTTTTT. Translated, it gives CASGRVPPPEELFF.

The gene calls are TRBV28 and TRBJ2-1; D possibly matches TRBD1 or TRBD2 (5 bases each). Germline V gives CDR1 MDHEN, CDR2 SYDVKM. This CDR3 contains 16 residues. Trimming left V 3 bases short and J 1 base short, with 13 bases between. The CDR3 spells CASSFGTALSYNEQFF. CDR3 nucleotides: TGTGCCAGCAGTTTTGGGACGGCCCTTTCCTACAATGAGCAGTTCTTC. Complete variable domain (other parts from reference TRBV28 and TRBJ2-1): DVKVTQSSRYLVKRTGEKVFLECVQDMDHENMFWYRQDPGLGLRLIYFSYDVKMKEKGDIPEGYSVSREKKERFSLILESASTNQTSMYLCASSFGTALSYNEQFFGPGTRLTVL.

V gene TRBV4-3 combines with J gene TRBJ2-3, with TRBD2 as a possible D gene (5 bases). Germline CDR1 LGHNA, CDR2 YSLEER. The CDR3 totals 15 residues. V lost 4 bases, J lost 2 bases, and 13 bases lay in between. CDR3 in amino acids: CASSLRLSNTDTQYF. The DNA of the CDR3 is TGCGCCAGCAGCCTTAGACTATCCAACACAGATACGCAGTATTTT.

This clone appeared a few times. In the same sample, other DNA sequences code for this CDR3. The chain carries TRBV5-1 and TRBJ2-5; the match to TRBD2 covers 7 bases. The V segment lost 4 bases and the J segment 5 bases; nucleotides outside the gene matches: 5. The CDR3 runs 13 residues. CDR1 and CDR2 from the germline V gene are SGHRS and YFSETQ. In nucleotides, the CDR3 is TGCGCCAGCAGCCCCAGGACTAGTGAGACCCAGTACTTC. It translates to CASSPRTSETQYF.

The chain carries TRBV7-2 and TRBJ1-1; TRBD1 agrees at 7 bases. Per germline, CDR1 SGHTA and CDR2 FQGNSA. V lost 1 base to trimming and J lost 3 bases; unmatched junction nucleotides: 11. This CDR3 is 17 amino acids long. The CDR3 spells CASSLVARGGQYTEAFF. Written as DNA, the CDR3 is TGTGCCAGCAGCTTAGTGGCCCGAGGGGGACAGTACACTGAAGCTTTCTTT. The complete variable domain, with remaining parts taken from reference TRBV7-2 and TRBJ1-1, reads GAGVSQSPSNKVTEKGKDVELRCDPISGHTALYWYRQSLGQGLEFLIYFQGNSAPDKSGLPSDRFSAERTGGSVSTLTIQRTQQEDSAVYLCASSLVARGGQYTEAFFGQGTRLTVV.

The rearrangement uses TRBV5-1 and TRBJ2-5; D unclear. Looked up from germline, CDR1 is SGHRS and CDR2 is YFSETQ. This CDR3 has 14 amino acids. V lost 0 bases to trimming and J lost 2 bases, with 8 bases between them. The CDR3 DNA sequence: TGCGCCAGCAGCTTGGGGCAGAGACAAGAGACCCAGTACTTC. Protein sequence: CASSLGQRQETQYF. Together with reference TRBV5-1 and TRBJ2-5, the CDR3 gives the full variable domain: KAGVTQTPRYLIKTRGQQVTLSCSPISGHRSVSWYQQTPGQGLQFLFEYFSETQRNKGNFPGRFSGRQFSNSRSEMNVSTLELGDSALYLCASSLGQRQETQYFGPGTRLLVL.

The chain combines TRBV25-1 with TRBJ2-3; TRBD2 matches at 7 bases. In germline, CDR1 is MGHDK, CDR2 SYGVNS. The V gene end was trimmed by 4 bases and the J gene end by 4 bases; junction bases not matched to a gene: 11. This CDR3 is built from 16 residues. The CDR3: CASSGLVASGPDTQYF. As DNA, the CDR3 is TGTGCCAGCAGTGGGTTGGTGGCTAGCGGCCCAGATACGCAGTATTTT.

V gene TRBV19 combines with J gene TRBJ1-1; D unclear. Deletions cut 5 bases from V and 4 bases from J, with 17 bases between. The V gene's germline CDR1 is LNHDA and CDR2 SQIVND (reference sequence). The CDR3 has 15 amino acids. CDR3 loop: CASSGPGGVGTEAFF. CDR3 DNA: TGTGCCAGTAGTGGCCCGGGTGGGGTGGGCACTGAAGCTTTCTTT. The full variable domain, its missing parts supplied by reference TRBV19 and TRBJ1-1, is DGGITQSPKYLFRKEGQNVTLSCEQNLNHDAMYWYRQDPGQGLRLIYYSQIVNDFQKGDIAEGYSVSREKKESFPLTVTSAQKNPTAFYLCASSGPGGVGTEAFFGQGTRLTVV.

For this clone: Other DNA sequences in the same sample also yield this CDR3. In DNA, the CDR3 is TGTGCCAGCAGCTTAAATCGCGGCAATGAGCAGTTCTTC. Its translation: CASSLNRGNEQFF. The chain uses TRBV7-3 and TRBJ2-1; D gene unclear. V lost 1 base, J lost 6 bases, and 7 bases lay in between. CDR1 is SGHTA, CDR2 FQGTGA, per germline. This CDR3 is built from 13 residues.

The chain is built from TRBV5-4 and TRBJ1-1; maybe TRBD1 (6 bases). Germline V gene data show CDR1 as SGHNT and CDR2 as YYREEE (reference sequence). The CDR3 extends over 16 amino acids. Between the trimmed V and J ends, which lost 0 bases and 5 bases, there was a span of 17 bases. Written as DNA, the CDR3 is TGTGCCAGCAGCTTGGACTTAGGGGGGGCTGATACTGAAGCTTTCTTT. Translating it yields CASSLDLGGADTEAFF.

This chain connects TRBV5-4 to TRBJ1-4; 7 positions match TRBD1. This CDR3 has 15 amino acids. Germline CDR1 reads SGHNT; CDR2 reads YYREEE (reference sequence). V shed 1 base and J 7 bases; nucleotides not matched to a gene: 7. The CDR3 region has the DNA TGTGCCAGCAGCTTGAAGGGGGCGCGTGGTGAAAAACTGTTTTTT. It translates to CASSLKGARGEKLFF.